The subject of this entry is one TCR beta chain. The specificity of this receptor is unknown. No much larger clone is present one base from it, and per-base qualities are unavailable. This record comes from a study of blood T cell repertoires in COVID-19 (dated by TCRdb to about 2020). Study-level background: The collaborator samples originated in the United States, Italy and Spain and spanned the acute and convalescent phases of COVID-19. The prospective study material was composed of cDNA or gDNA derived from T cells, B-cell-depleted T cells, or PBMCs. The dataset comprised deeply sampled blood TCRbeta repertoires from subjects exposed to, actively infected with, or recovered from COVID-19. The repertoires were released in a freely available public database intended as a resource for research on the immune response to SARS-CoV-2. Samples came from the ongoing ImmuneRACE study (first 160 participants) plus 1,254 subjects from 6 global collaborators. The sample metadata nearly always contained a de-identified subject ID, COVID-19 status, age in years and sex. Where available, HLA class I and class II types were obtained from metadata supplied by the sample provider rather than from assay-based typing.

Participants in the prospective study were enrolled through a virtual design, were aged roughly 18 to 100 years, and lived in approximately 25 United States geographic areas. In the prospective study, participants were assigned to cohorts based on the clinical history participants reported in a screening survey and a study questionnaire. ImmuneRACE Cohort 3 recovered participants were defined by two consecutive negative NP/OP PCR tests, healthcare professional clearance, or symptom resolution. Each participant in the prospective study had whole blood, serum and a nasopharyngeal or oropharyngeal swab collected by mobile phlebotomists. Additional blood draws and questionnaires over a 2-month period could optionally be provided by prospective study participants. Before DNA extraction, prospective study blood samples were shipped either frozen or at room temperature. Summary of the overall study and its limitations: The amount of clinical and demographic metadata varied by source and participant and was provided uncurated.

TCRbeta CDR3 regions were amplified from genomic DNA using the immunoSEQ Assay, a bias-controlled multiplex PCR. The published analysis was carried out like this. Within the assay, amplification of reference gene primers was used to estimate how many nucleated cells each sample contained. Sequence reads were collapsed and filtered to measure the absolute abundance of every unique TCRbeta CDR3 rearrangement. For each sample, productive Simpson clonality was calculated as the square root of Simpson's diversity index over productive rearrangements. TCRdb's version of the immuneACCESS table is confined to in-frame rearrangements and falls short of the full clone set. An unresolved V gene accounts for under half of the shortfall where checked; the remainder is of unknown origin. The V and J calls and clone size come from that table; D and trimming were worked out from the DNA. This sample gives roughly 380,000 clones in total; approximately 89% of them show up just once. Jointly, the top ten make up 1% to 1.5% of the sample.

The CDR3 runs 14 amino acids, cysteine and phenylalanine included. The read is trimmed to its CDR3 DNA, 42 bases read in frame from base 1. Trimming removed 1 base from V and 4 bases from J, leaving 8 bases between the germline ends. CDR1 and CDR2, per the germline V gene (reference sequence), are LNHDA and SQIVND. The receptor comes from a man aged 25-40 years who had recovered from COVID-19. The chain is assembled from TRBV19 and TRBJ1-5; the D segment cannot be called with confidence. Sequencing was carried out using PBMCs or T cells enriched from blood (not recorded which). CDR3 region: CASSIGSRNQPQHF. The DNA is TGTGCCAGTAGTATAGGGTCTCGGAATCAGCCCCAGCATTTT.